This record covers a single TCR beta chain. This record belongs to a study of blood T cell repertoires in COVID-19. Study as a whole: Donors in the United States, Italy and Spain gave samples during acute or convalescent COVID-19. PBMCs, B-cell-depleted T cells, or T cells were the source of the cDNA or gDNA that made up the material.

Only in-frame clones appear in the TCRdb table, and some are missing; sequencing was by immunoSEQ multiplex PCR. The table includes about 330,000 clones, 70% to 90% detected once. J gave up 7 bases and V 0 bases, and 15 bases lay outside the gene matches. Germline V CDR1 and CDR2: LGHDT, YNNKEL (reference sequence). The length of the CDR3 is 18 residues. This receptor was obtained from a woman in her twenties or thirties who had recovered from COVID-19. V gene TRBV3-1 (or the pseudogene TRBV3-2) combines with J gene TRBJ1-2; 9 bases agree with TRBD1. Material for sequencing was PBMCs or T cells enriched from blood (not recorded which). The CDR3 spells CASSQESHRDRVFAGYTF. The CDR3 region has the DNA TGTGCCAGCAGCCAAGAGAGCCACCGGGACAGGGTATTCGCTGGCTACACCTTC.